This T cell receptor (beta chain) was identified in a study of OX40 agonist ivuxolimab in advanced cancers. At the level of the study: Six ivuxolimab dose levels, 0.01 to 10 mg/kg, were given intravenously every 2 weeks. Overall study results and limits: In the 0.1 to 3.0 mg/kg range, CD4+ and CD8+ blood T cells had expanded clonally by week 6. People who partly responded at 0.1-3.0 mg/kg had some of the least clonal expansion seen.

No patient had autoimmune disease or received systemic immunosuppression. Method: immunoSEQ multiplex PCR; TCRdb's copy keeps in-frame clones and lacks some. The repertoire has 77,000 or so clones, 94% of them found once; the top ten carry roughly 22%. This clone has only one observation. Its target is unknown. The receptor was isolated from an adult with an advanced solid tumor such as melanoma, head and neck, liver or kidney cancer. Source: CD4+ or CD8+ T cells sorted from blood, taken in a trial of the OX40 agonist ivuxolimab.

CDR3 DNA sequence: TGCGCCAGCAGCCAAGAAAGGGGGAACACTGAAGCTTTCTTT. This codes for CASSQERGNTEAFF. The chain carries TRBV4-3 and TRBJ1-1, with D perhaps matching TRBD1 (5 bases). V lost 0 bases to trimming and J lost 1 base, with 6 bases between them. CDR1 and CDR2 (germline): LGHNA, YSLEER. CDR3 length equals 14 residues.